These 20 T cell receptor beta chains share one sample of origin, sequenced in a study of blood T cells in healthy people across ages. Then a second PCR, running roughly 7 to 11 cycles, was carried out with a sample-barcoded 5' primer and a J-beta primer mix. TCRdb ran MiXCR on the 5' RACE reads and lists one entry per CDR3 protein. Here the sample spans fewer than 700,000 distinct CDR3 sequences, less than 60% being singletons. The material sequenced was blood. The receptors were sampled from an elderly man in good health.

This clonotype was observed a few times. The CDR3 spells CASSGQGFNEKLFF. CDR3 nucleotide sequence: TGTGCCAGCAGCGGACAGGGATTTAATGAAAAACTGTTTTTT. The J gene is TRBJ1-4, the V gene TRBV2; TRBD1 matches 8 bases. Germline V gene sequence: CDR1 SNHLY, CDR2 FYNNEI. CDR3 size: 14 residues. The V and J ends lost 6 bases and 4 bases, in that order; junction bases with no gene match: 4.

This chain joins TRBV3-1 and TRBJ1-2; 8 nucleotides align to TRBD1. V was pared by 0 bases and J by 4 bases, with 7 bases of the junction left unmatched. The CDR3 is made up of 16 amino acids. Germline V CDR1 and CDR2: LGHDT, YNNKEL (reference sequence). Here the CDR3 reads CASSQDRTGRGYGYTF. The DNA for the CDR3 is TGTGCCAGCAGCCAAGATCGGACAGGGAGGGGCTATGGCTACACCTTC.

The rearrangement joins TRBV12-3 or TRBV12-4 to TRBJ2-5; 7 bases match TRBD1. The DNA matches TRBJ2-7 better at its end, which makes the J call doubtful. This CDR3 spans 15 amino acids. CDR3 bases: TGTGCCAGCAATCAACCGGGACAGATACAATACGAGCAGTACTTC. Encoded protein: CASNQPGQIQYEQYF.

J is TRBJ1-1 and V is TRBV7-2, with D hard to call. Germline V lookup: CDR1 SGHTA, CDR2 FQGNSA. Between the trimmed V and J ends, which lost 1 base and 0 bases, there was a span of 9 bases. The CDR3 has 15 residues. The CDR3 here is CASSLDRVVNTEAFF. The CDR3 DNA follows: TGTGCCAGCAGCTTAGATCGTGTCGTGAACACTGAAGCTTTCTTT.

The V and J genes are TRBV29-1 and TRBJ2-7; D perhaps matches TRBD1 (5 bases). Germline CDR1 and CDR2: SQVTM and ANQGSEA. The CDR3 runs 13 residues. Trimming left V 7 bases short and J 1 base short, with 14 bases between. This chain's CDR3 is CSGSDTQSYEQYF. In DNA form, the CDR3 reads TGCAGCGGATCGGACACCCAATCCTACGAGCAGTACTTC.

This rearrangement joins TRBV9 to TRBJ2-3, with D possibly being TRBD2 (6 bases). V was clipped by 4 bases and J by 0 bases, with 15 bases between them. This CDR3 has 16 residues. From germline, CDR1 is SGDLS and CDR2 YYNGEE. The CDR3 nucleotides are TGTGCCAGCAGCACCGCGGGGATTTCTAGCACAGATACGCAGTATTTT. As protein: CASSTAGISSTDTQYF. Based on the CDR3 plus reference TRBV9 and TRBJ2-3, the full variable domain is DSGVTQTPKHLITATGQRVTLRCSPRSGDLSVYWYQQSLDQGLQFLIQYYNGEERAKGNILERFSAQQFPDLHSELNLSSLELGDSALYFCASSTAGISSTDTQYFGPGTRLTVL.

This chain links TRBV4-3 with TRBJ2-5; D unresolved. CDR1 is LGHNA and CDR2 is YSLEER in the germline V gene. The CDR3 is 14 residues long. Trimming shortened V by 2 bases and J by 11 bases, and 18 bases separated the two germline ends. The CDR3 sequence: CASSQQLTYNEQYF. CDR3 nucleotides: TGCGCCAGCAGCCAACAACTGACCTACAATGAGCAGTACTTC.

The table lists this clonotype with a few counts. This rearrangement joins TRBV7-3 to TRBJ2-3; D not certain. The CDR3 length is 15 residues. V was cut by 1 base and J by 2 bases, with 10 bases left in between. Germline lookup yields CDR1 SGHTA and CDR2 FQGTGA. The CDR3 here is CASSLIGTATDTQYF. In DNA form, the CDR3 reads TGTGCCAGCAGCTTAATTGGTACCGCCACAGATACGCAGTATTTT.

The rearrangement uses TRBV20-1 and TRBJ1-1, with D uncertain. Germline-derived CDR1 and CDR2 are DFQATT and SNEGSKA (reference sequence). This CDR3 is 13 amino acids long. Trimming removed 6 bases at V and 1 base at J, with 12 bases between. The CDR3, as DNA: TGCAGTGCAGGAAAGACCACGAACACTGAAGCTTTCTTT. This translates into CSAGKTTNTEAFF.

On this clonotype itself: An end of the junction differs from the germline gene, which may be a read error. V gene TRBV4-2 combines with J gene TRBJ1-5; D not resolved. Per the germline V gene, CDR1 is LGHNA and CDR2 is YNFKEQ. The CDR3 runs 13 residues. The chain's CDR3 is CASSPDPNRPQHF. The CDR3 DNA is TGTGCCAGCAGCCCAGATCCCAATCGGCCCCAGCATTTT.

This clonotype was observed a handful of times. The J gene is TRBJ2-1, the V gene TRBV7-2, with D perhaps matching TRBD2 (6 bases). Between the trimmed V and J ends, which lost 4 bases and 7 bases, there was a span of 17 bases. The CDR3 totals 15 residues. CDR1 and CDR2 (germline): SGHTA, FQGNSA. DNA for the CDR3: TGTGCCAGCAGCTACCCGGGACTCCAGGGAAATGAGCAGTTCTTC. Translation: CASSYPGLQGNEQFF.

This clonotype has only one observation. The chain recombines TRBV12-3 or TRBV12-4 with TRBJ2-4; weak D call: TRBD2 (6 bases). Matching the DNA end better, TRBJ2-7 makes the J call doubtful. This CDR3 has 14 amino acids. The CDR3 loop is CASRPTAGLDEQYF. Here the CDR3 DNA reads TGTGCCAGCAGACCGACAGCGGGTTTAGACGAGCAGTACTTC.

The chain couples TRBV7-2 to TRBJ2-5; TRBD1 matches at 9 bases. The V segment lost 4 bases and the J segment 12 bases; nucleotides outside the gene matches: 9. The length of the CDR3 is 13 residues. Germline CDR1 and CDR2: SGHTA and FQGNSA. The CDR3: CASSSNRRDREYF. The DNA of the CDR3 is TGTGCCAGCAGCTCCAACCGCCGGGACAGGGAGTACTTC.

This chain's CDR3 is CSARDGGQNTEAFF. CDR3 DNA sequence: TGCAGTGCTAGAGATGGGGGGCAGAACACTGAAGCTTTCTTT. V is TRBV20-1 and J is TRBJ1-1; tentatively, D is TRBD1 (6 bases). V was clipped by 0 bases and J by 1 base, with 9 bases between them. This CDR3 is built from 14 residues. CDR1 is DFQATT, CDR2 SNEGSKA, per germline (reference sequence).

For the CDR3, the DNA is TGCAGTGCTTTCCCGGGACGAGAGAGCTACAATGAGCAGTTCTTC. This sequence encodes CSAFPGRESYNEQFF. The V call is TRBV20-1, the J call TRBJ2-1; D assignment may be TRBD1 or TRBD2 (5 bases each). The CDR3 runs 15 residues. Germline V gives CDR1 DFQATT, CDR2 SNEGSKA (reference sequence). Deletions cut 5 bases from V and 3 bases from J, with 17 bases between.

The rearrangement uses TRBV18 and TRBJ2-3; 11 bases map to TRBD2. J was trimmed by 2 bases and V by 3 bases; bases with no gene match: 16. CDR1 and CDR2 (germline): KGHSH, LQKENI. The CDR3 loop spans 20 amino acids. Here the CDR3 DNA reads TGTGCCAGCTCACCCGAACTAGCGGGAGATCTTCCCATCGACACAGATACGCAGTATTTT. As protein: CASSPELAGDLPIDTDTQYF.

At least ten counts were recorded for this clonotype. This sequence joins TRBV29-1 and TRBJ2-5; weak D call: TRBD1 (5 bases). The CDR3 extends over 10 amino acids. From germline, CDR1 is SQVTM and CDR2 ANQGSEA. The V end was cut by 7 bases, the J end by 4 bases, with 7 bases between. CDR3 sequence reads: CSGRGETQYF. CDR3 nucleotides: TGCAGCGGAAGGGGAGAGACCCAGTACTTC.

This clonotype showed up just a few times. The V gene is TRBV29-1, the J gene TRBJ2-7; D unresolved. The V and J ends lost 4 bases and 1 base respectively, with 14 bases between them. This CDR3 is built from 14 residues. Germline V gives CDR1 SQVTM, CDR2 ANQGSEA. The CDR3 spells CSVVYYGGSYEQYF. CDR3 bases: TGCAGCGTTGTGTATTACGGCGGATCCTACGAGCAGTACTTC.

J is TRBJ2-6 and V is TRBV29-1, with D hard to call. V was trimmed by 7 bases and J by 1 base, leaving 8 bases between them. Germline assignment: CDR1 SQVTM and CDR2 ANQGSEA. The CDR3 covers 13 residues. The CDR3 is CSAMPSGANVLTF. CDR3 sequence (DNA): TGCAGCGCGATGCCTTCTGGGGCCAACGTCCTGACTTTC. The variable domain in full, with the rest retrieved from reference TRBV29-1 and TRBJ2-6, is SAVISQKPSRDICQRGTSLTIQCQVDSQVTMMFWYRQQPGQSLTLIATANQGSEATYESGFVIDKFPISRPNLTFSTLTVSNMSPEDSSIYLCSAMPSGANVLTFGAGSRLTVL.

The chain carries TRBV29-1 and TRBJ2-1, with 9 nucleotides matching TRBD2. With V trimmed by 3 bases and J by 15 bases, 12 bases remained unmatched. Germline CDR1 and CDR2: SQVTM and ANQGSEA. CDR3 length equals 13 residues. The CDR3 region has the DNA TGCAGCGTTGATGGGGCACTAGCGGGTGTAGGGTTCTTC. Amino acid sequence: CSVDGALAGVGFF.